Included here is one T cell receptor (beta chain) sequence, with context. Germline CDR1 and CDR2: LNHDA and SQIVND (reference sequence). The CDR3 runs 15 residues. V shed 3 bases and J shed 5 bases, with 14 bases lying between them. This sample is part of a study of blood T cell repertoires in COVID-19. Study-level background: Spain, Italy and the United States supplied samples that represented acute and convalescent COVID-19. PBMCs, B-cell-depleted T cells, or T cells were the source of the cDNA or gDNA that made up the material.

Seattle researchers signed up patients amid active infection and tracked them longitudinally. Original processing methods: Reference gene primers were amplified, and this amplification served to estimate nucleated cell counts. Assay used: immunoSEQ multiplex PCR; TCRdb lists only in-frame clones, some missing. D and trimming were read from the DNA, whereas the V and J calls and clone size are those reported in that table. This sample carries 200,000 to 250,000 clones, roughly 80% of them seen once, and the ten largest clones take about 5.6%. The chain employs TRBV19 and TRBJ2-1; the D is unclear. The sequence came from a woman in her sixties or seventies with COVID-19, enrolled during active disease. The sample taken for sequencing was peripheral blood. The CDR3 DNA reads TGTGCCAGTAGTATTGTGGCTAGAAGAAACAATGAGCAGTTCTTC. Translating gives CASSIVARRNNEQFF.